The 25 T cell receptor beta chains presented below share a single source sample, sequenced in a study of shared clonotypes between healthy human individuals. Naive CD8 populations comprised CD45RO-negative cells positively selected for CCR7, excluding terminally differentiated effector memory CD45RA+ cells. The repertoire was sequenced with immunoSEQ multiplex PCR; TCRdb's copy has only in-frame clones and lacks some. The sample contains some 2,100,000 clones, 93% of which appear only once. Sequencing input: naive CD8+ T cells from PBMCs. These receptors originate from a young man in good health. Some clones in this sample may be carry-over from other donors' samples.

The DNA of the CDR3 is TGTGCCAGCAGGCAAACAGGGTACCATGAGCAGTTCTTC. Amino acids: CASRQTGYHEQFF. The chain uses TRBV6-1 and TRBJ2-1; perhaps TRBD1 as D (6 bases). There are 13 residues in the CDR3. CDR1 is MNHNS and CDR2 is SASEGT in the germline V gene. The V gene lost 6 bases and the J gene lost 8 bases, with 14 bases spanning the gap.

The chain couples TRBV27 to TRBJ1-5; the D is unclear. The V gene lost 6 bases and the J gene lost 6 bases, with 21 bases spanning the gap. This CDR3 region has 16 residues. From germline, CDR1 is MNHEY and CDR2 SMNVEV (reference sequence). CDR3 sequence reads: CASRPFGHLGGQPQHF. CDR3 nucleotide sequence: TGTGCCAGCAGGCCGTTTGGCCATCTGGGTGGTCAGCCCCAGCATTTT.

V and J are TRBV11-2 and TRBJ2-7; perhaps D is TRBD1 or TRBD2 (6 bases each). The CDR3 has 18 residues. Trimming cost V 6 bases and J 6 bases, with 30 bases left between them. CDR1 and CDR2 from the germline V gene are SGHAT and FQNNGV. DNA of the CDR3: TGTGCCAGCAGATCCCTATGGGGGGCTACCAGTAGTCCTGGCGAGCAGTACTTC. Its translation: CASRSLWGATSSPGEQYF.

This chain connects TRBV27 to TRBJ2-2, with TRBD1 matching over 8 bases. Trimming cost V 6 bases and J 6 bases; bases outside gene matches: 3. Germline V lookup: CDR1 MNHEY, CDR2 SMNVEV (reference sequence). The CDR3 totals 13 residues. This CDR3 reads CASSDRGPGELFF. CDR3 nucleotide sequence: TGTGCCAGCAGCGACAGGGGCCCCGGGGAGCTGTTTTTT.

The chain combines TRBV5-1 with TRBJ2-7; no clear D gene. Germline V gives CDR1 SGHRS, CDR2 YFSETQ. The CDR3 length is 14 residues. V lost 0 bases, J lost 4 bases, and 11 bases lay in between. DNA of the CDR3: TGCGCCAGCAGCTTGGTGTCAGATTTATACGAGCAGTACTTC. Translated, it gives CASSLVSDLYEQYF.

The chain employs TRBV6-5 and TRBJ2-7, with TRBD2 as a possible D gene (5 bases). V was trimmed by 10 bases and J by 4 bases, leaving 20 bases between them. The CDR3 totals 14 residues. Germline CDR1 and CDR2: MNHEY and SVGAGI. The CDR3 is CATAGSAYLYEQYF. The CDR3 DNA reads TGTGCCACCGCTGGGAGCGCCTATTTGTACGAGCAGTACTTC.

The chain is built from TRBV7-9 and TRBJ2-5; TRBD1 aligns across 8 bases. V was pared by 5 bases and J by 1 base, with 9 bases of the junction left unmatched. The germline V gene has CDR1 SEHNR and CDR2 FQNEAQ (reference sequence). The CDR3 length is 16 residues. CDR3: CASSNRQGLIQETQYF. Written as DNA, the CDR3 is TGTGCCAGCAGCAACAGACAGGGGCTAATCCAAGAGACCCAGTACTTC.

The chain joins TRBV29-1 to TRBJ2-2, with TRBD2 as a possible D gene (5 bases). V lost 5 bases to trimming and J lost 7 bases, with 8 bases between them. Germline lookup yields CDR1 SQVTM and CDR2 ANQGSEA. There are 11 residues in the CDR3. The CDR3 is CSVLRGGELFF. Written as DNA, the CDR3 is TGCAGCGTTCTTCGGGGCGGGGAGCTGTTTTTT.

The rearrangement joins TRBV11-2 to TRBJ2-4, with 14 bases fitting TRBD2. V lost 5 bases to trimming and J lost 7 bases; unmatched junction nucleotides: 10. The germline CDR1 and CDR2 sequences are SGHAT and FQNNGV. This CDR3 spans 17 amino acids. Here the CDR3 reads CASSPTRLAGGGNIQYF. The CDR3 DNA sequence: TGTGCCAGCAGCCCTACCCGACTAGCGGGAGGGGGGAACATTCAGTACTTC.

This chain connects TRBV30 to TRBJ2-3, with no clear D. Deletions cut 3 bases from V and 2 bases from J, with 15 bases between. CDR1 GTSNPN and CDR2 SVGIG come from the germline V gene (reference sequence). The length of the CDR3 is 15 residues. CDR3 nucleotides: TGTGCCTGGAGCACCTGGGAAACCATCACAGATACGCAGTATTTT. This translates into CAWSTWETITDTQYF.

The chain has TRBV12-5 and TRBJ2-4; the match to TRBD2 covers 11 bases. V shed 5 bases and J 6 bases; nucleotides not matched to a gene: 18. CDR1 LGHNT and CDR2 FRNRAP come from the germline V gene. This CDR3 is built from 19 residues. The CDR3 coding sequence is TGTGCTAGTGGTGGGGGCCCTATAGCGGGAGGGCCTTCTGCAAACATTCAGTACTTC. Amino acids: CASGGGPIAGGPSANIQYF.

This sequence joins TRBV6-8 and TRBJ2-5; D not certain. Trimming pared 5 bases from V and 4 bases from J, leaving 23 bases between. The CDR3 length is 17 residues. Germline V gene lookup returns CDR1 MNHGY and CDR2 SAAAGT. The CDR3 coding sequence is TGTGCCAGCAGTCAGACCTCACGTTTTGGGGTCCGAGAGACCCAGTACTTC. This encodes CASSQTSRFGVRETQYF.

V usage is TRBV5-1 and J usage is TRBJ1-2; D unresolved. Trimming removed 4 bases from V and 4 bases from J, with 8 bases in between. The V gene's germline CDR1 is SGHRS and CDR2 YFSETQ. The CDR3 has 12 amino acids. The CDR3 loop reads CASSESLYGYTF. The CDR3 bases are TGCGCCAGCAGCGAGAGTCTCTATGGCTACACCTTC.

This clone was found once. The CDR3 reads CASSLPDRGWDYEQYF. The CDR3 DNA sequence: TGTGCCAGCAGCTTACCTGACAGGGGGTGGGACTACGAGCAGTACTTC. The J gene is TRBJ2-7, the V gene TRBV7-3; 9 positions match TRBD1. The CDR3 consists of 16 residues. V lost 2 bases and J lost 3; bases outside the gene matches: 8. The V gene's germline CDR1 is SGHTA and CDR2 FQGTGA.

This chain uses TRBV28 with TRBJ2-3; 13 nucleotides align to TRBD2. With 3 bases clipped from V and 6 bases from J, the junction kept 6 bases outside the gene matches. Germline V gene data show CDR1 as MDHEN and CDR2 as SYDVKM. The length of the CDR3 is 16 residues. The CDR3 here is CASSFGLAGVKDTQYF. The CDR3 DNA sequence: TGTGCCAGCAGTTTCGGACTAGCGGGAGTCAAGGATACGCAGTATTTT.

This chain connects TRBV19 to TRBJ2-1, with a tentative D call TRBD2 (6 bases). Germline values: CDR1 LNHDA, CDR2 SQIVND (reference sequence). CDR3 size: 16 residues. The ends were cut back, 9 bases at V and 8 bases at J, with 26 bases in the middle. CDR3 sequence reads: CASGQAGWGEFYEQFF. The CDR3 DNA follows: TGTGCCAGCGGGCAAGCGGGTTGGGGAGAGTTCTATGAGCAGTTCTTC.

The chain is built from TRBV9 and TRBJ2-1; 12 bases map to TRBD2. Per germline, CDR1 SGDLS and CDR2 YYNGEE. Trimming removed 2 bases from V and 10 bases from J; junction bases left unmatched: 13. The CDR3 extends over 17 amino acids. The CDR3: CASSVLGTSGWKDEQFF. CDR3 nucleotides: TGTGCCAGCAGCGTCTTAGGGACTAGCGGGTGGAAGGACGAGCAGTTCTTC.

This clone is a singleton in its sample. The chain uses TRBV27 and TRBJ1-2; D remains unclear. Germline V gene data show CDR1 as MNHEY and CDR2 as SMNVEV (reference sequence). This CDR3 region has 15 residues. The V and J ends lost 2 bases and 4 bases respectively, with 14 bases between them. The CDR3 sequence: CASSLRGSLVYGYTF. CDR3 in DNA: TGTGCCAGCAGTTTACGGGGATCGTTGGTCTATGGCTACACCTTC.

DNA for the CDR3: TGCGCCAGCAGCCCCCTGACTAGCGGGAGGGACAATGAGCAGTTCTTC. This gives the protein CASSPLTSGRDNEQFF. The chain couples TRBV10-1 to TRBJ2-1, with TRBD2 matching 14 bases. CDR3 length: 16 residues. The germline gives CDR1 WNHNN, CDR2 SYGVQD (reference sequence). J was trimmed by 5 bases and V by 6 bases; bases with no gene match: 6.

This chain joins TRBV7-9 and TRBJ2-7; D tentatively fits TRBD1 or TRBD2 (5 bases each). The CDR3 is 15 residues long. Germline V gives CDR1 SEHNR, CDR2 FQNEAQ (reference sequence). Trimming removed 2 bases from V and 0 bases from J, with 11 bases in between. CDR3 DNA: TGTGCCAGCAGCTTACTCCCAGGGAGCTCCTACGAGCAGTACTTC. Encoded protein: CASSLLPGSSYEQYF.

This clone was picked up one time. The chain uses TRBV15 and TRBJ2-1, with TRBD2 identical over 9 bases. Trimming at V came to 1 base and at J to 7 bases, leaving 5 bases not matched to a gene. From germline, CDR1 is LNHNV and CDR2 YYDKDF (reference sequence). The CDR3 covers 15 residues. In DNA, the CDR3 is TGTGCCACCAGCAGAGGAGCGGGAGGTTTTAATGAGCAGTTCTTC. This translates into CATSRGAGGFNEQFF.

The V and J genes are TRBV6-5 and TRBJ2-1, with TRBD2 as a possible D gene (5 bases). The CDR3 contains 16 residues. The germline gives CDR1 MNHEY, CDR2 SVGAGI. V was shortened by 0 bases and J by 4 bases, with 13 bases between the two germline ends. The CDR3 region is CASSYSTGESYNEQFF. DNA of the CDR3: TGTGCCAGCAGTTACTCGACCGGGGAATCGTACAATGAGCAGTTCTTC.

This clone was seen a single time. The V call is TRBV19, the J call TRBJ2-7; no clear D. Trimming cost V 3 bases and J 2 bases, with 14 bases left between them. This CDR3 has 15 residues. CDR1 and CDR2 from the germline V gene are LNHDA and SQIVND (reference sequence). CDR3 region: CASSMGSGFPYEQYF. The CDR3, as DNA: TGTGCCAGTAGTATGGGGTCTGGATTCCCCTACGAGCAGTACTTC.

The chain recombines TRBV7-6 with TRBJ2-1, with 12 bases aligning to TRBD2. Unmatched junction bases numbered 9, after V lost 1 base and J lost 8 bases. This CDR3 is built from 17 residues. CDR1 is SGHVS, CDR2 FNYEAQ, per germline. The CDR3 DNA follows: TGTGCCAGCAGCTTAGTACTAGCGGGAGGATCTGGGGATGAGCAGTTCTTC. Protein sequence: CASSLVLAGGSGDEQFF.

In its sample, this clone was seen a few times. V usage is TRBV7-6 and J usage is TRBJ2-2; 12 positions match TRBD2. The germline V gene has CDR1 SGHVS and CDR2 FNYEAQ. The CDR3 is made up of 17 amino acids. V gave up 4 bases and J gave up 5 bases; unmatched junction bases: 8. The CDR3 reads CASSSRLAGGPTGELFF. The CDR3 DNA is TGTGCCAGCAGCTCCCGGCTAGCGGGAGGGCCGACCGGGGAGCTGTTTTTT. Supplemented by reference TRBV7-6 and TRBJ2-2, the full variable domain reads GAGVSQSPRYKVTKRGQDVALRCDPISGHVSLYWYRQALGQGPEFLTYFNYEAQQDKSGLPNDRFSAERPEGSISTLTIQRTEQRDSAMYRCASSSRLAGGPTGELFFGEGSRLTVL.